A selection of T cell receptor beta chains follows, all from one sample in a study of T cells in Graves' hyperthyroidism and ophthalmopathy. TCRdb recomputed calls from the multiplex PCR reads with MiXCR, one row per CDR3 protein. The profile shows over 650,000 distinct CDR3 sequences, 40% to 55% of them singletons. Sequenced: peripheral blood or thyroid tissue (not recorded which). The receptors derive from an adult man with Graves' disease, either hyperthyroidism or ophthalmopathy (not recorded which). Each CDR3 is given with its conserved first and last residue. Each record gives: D gene, CDR3 length, J gene, V gene, clone size, CDR3 DNA, CDR3 protein. A D gene is named only where the DNA matches it firmly. Rows give clone size only sometimes, using once, few, many, or a class for an expanded clone.

>NA|14|TRBJ1-1|TRBV11-2|NA
TGTGCCAGCAGTTTAAACAGGGAGGACACTGAAGCTTTCTTT
CASSLNREDTEAFF
>NA|13|TRBJ2-7|TRBV7-2|NA
TGTGCCAGCATGGTATTAAGCACCTACGAGCAGTACTTC
CASMVLSTYEQYF
>TRBD1|17|TRBJ1-1|TRBV7-9|NA
TGTGCCAGCAGCTCCAGCCGGACAGGGGGGAGAGGGACTGAAGCTTTCTTT
CASSSSRTGGRGTEAFF
>NA|13|TRBJ1-1|TRBV20-1|NA
TGCAGTGCTAGGGGGGTGGGTTACACTGAAGCTTTCTTT
CSARGVGYTEAFF
>NA|12|TRBJ1-2|TRBV10-3|NA
TGTGCCAGCAGTTCAACAGTCGATGGCTACACCTTC
CASSSTVDGYTF
>NA|14|TRBJ1-2|TRBV29-1|NA
TGCAGCGTTACGGAAGGGGGGCGCAACTATGGCTACACCTTC
CSVTEGGRNYGYTF
>NA|15|TRBJ1-5|TRBV5-4|few
TGTGCCAGCAGCTCAGGGGCAGGGGACAATCAGCCCCAGCATTTT
CASSSGAGDNQPQHF
>NA|11|TRBJ1-5|TRBV6-6|few
TGTGCCAGCAGTGAAGACAGACACCAGCATTTT
CASSEDRHQHF
>NA|13|TRBJ1-1|TRBV20-1|few
TGCAGTGCTAGGTCGGGCAGGATCACTGAAGCTTTCTTT
CSARSGRITEAFF
>NA|13|TRBJ2-2|TRBV20-1|few
TGCAGTGCCTTGCGCCAGGACACCGGGGAGCTGTTTTTT
CSALRQDTGELFF
>NA|13|TRBJ1-3|TRBV12-3/TRBV12-4|NA
TGTGCCAGCAGTTTCGGAGGGGGGAACACCATATATTTT
CASSFGGGNTIYF
>TRBD1|15|TRBJ2-7|TRBV7-9|few
TGTGCCAGCAGTGCGCGGACAGGGACTTCCTACGAGCAGTACTTC
CASSARTGTSYEQYF
>NA|15|TRBJ1-1|TRBV7-8|NA
TGTGCCAGCAGCTTAATCGGGCAGATGAACACTGAAGCTTTCTTT
CASSLIGQMNTEAFF
>NA|16|TRBJ2-1|TRBV7-9|NA
TGTGCCAGCAGCTCCCCGGTAGGCGGGCTTGACAATGAGCAGTTCTTC
CASSSPVGGLDNEQFF
>NA|12|TRBJ1-1|TRBV29-1|NA
TGCAGCAGGCACAGCCAGAACACTGAAGCTTTCTTT
CSRHSQNTEAFF
>NA|13|TRBJ1-1|TRBV7-8|NA
TGTGCCAGCAGCTCAGGTTTGAGGGGCGAAGCTTTCTTT
CASSSGLRGEAFF
>TRBD1|16|TRBJ2-5|TRBV5-1|NA
TGCGCCAGCAGCTTGTTCACGGGACAGTCGTTTGAGACCCAGTACTTC
CASSLFTGQSFETQYF
>TRBD1|11|TRBJ2-2|TRBV29-1|NA
TGCAGCGTCGACCGGGACAGGGGGCTGTTTTTT
CSVDRDRGLFF
>NA|14|TRBJ2-6|TRBV7-9|NA
TGTGCCAGCAGCCCCTTCACAGGGGCCAACGTCCTGACTTTC
CASSPFTGANVLTF
>NA|14|TRBJ1-1|TRBV5-1|NA
TGCGCCAGCAGCTTGGGACCATCCGAGATTGAAGCTTTCTTT
CASSLGPSEIEAFF
>NA|14|TRBJ1-2|TRBV19|NA
TGTGCCAGTAGTATTTCCCTGAGGGAGGATGGCTACACCTTC
CASSISLREDGYTF
>TRBD1|15|TRBJ1-4|TRBV15|NA
TGTGCCACCAGCAGCTTGGGGACAGGGCGTGAAAAACTGTTTTTT
CATSSLGTGREKLFF
>TRBD1|15|TRBJ2-7|TRBV29-1|many
TGCAGCGTCGTCTCCACAGGGGGAAGGGGTTACGAGCAGTACTTC
CSVVSTGGRGYEQYF